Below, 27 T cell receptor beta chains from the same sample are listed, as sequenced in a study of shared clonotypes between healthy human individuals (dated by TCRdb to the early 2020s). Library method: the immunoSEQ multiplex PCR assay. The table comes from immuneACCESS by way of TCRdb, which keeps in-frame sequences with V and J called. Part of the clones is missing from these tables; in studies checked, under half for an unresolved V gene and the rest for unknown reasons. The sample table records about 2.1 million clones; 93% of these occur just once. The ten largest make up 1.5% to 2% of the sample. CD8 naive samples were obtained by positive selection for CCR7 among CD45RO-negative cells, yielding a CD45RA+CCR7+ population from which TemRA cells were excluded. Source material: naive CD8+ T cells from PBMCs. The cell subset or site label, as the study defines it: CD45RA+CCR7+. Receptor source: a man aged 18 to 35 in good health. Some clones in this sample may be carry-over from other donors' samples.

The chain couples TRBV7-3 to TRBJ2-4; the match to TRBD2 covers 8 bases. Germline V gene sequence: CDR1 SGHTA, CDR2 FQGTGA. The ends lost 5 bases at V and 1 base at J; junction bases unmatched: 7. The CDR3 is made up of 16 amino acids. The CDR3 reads CASSPGGDGAKNIQYF. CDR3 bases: TGTGCCAGCAGCCCCGGGGGGGATGGGGCCAAAAACATTCAGTACTTC.

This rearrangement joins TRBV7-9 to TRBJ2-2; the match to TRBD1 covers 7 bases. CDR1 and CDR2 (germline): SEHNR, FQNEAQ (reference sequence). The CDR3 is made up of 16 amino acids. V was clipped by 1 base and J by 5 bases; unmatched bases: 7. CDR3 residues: CASSLGYGTATGELFF. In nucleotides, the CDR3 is TGTGCCAGCAGCTTAGGGTACGGGACAGCTACCGGGGAGCTGTTTTTT.

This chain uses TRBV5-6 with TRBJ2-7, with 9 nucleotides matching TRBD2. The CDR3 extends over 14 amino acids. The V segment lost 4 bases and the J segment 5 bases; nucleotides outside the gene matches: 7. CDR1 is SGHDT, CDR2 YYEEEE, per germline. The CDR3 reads CASSSSGSTNEQYF. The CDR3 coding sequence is TGTGCCAGCAGCAGTAGCGGGAGTACCAACGAGCAGTACTTC.

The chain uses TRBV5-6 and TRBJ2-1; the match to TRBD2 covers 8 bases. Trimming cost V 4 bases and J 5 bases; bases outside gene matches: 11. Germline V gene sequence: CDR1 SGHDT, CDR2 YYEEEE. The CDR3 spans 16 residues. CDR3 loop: CASSRSAGTRDNEQFF. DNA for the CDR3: TGTGCCAGCAGCCGATCGGCGGGGACTAGGGACAATGAGCAGTTCTTC.

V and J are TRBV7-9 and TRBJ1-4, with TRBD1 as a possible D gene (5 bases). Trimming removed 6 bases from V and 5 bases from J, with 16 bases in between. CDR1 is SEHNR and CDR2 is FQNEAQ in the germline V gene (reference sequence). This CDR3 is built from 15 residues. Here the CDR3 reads CASRTRQHLNEKLFF. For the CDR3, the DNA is TGTGCCAGCAGGACCCGACAGCATCTCAATGAAAAACTGTTTTTT.

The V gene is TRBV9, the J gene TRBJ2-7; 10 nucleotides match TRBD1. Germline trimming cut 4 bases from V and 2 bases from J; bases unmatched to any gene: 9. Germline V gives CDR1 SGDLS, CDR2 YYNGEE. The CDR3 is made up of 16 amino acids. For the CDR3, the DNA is TGTGCCAGCAGCACCCGGGGGGGACAGGGGCCCTACGAGCAGTACTTC. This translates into CASSTRGGQGPYEQYF.

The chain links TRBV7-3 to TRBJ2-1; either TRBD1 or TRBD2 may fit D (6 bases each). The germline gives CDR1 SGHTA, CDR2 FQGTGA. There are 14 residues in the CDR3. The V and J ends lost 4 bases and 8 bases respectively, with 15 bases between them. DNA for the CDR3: TGTGCCAGCAGCTCAGGGGTGGCTAGCGATGAGCAGTTCTTC. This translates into CASSSGVASDEQFF.

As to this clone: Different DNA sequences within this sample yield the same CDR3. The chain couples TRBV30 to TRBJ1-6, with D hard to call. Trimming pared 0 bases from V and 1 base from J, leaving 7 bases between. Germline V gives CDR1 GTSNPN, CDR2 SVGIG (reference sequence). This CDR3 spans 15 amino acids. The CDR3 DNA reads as TGTGCCTGGAGTGTACTTGGATCCTATAATTCACCCCTCCACTTT. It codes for CAWSVLGSYNSPLHF.

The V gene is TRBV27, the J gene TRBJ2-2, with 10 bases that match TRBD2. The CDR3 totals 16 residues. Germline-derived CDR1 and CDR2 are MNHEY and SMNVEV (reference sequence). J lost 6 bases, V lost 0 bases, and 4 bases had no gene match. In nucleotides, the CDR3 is TGTGCCAGCAGTTTATCTCGGACTAGCGGTCCCGGGGAGCTGTTTTTT. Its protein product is CASSLSRTSGPGELFF.

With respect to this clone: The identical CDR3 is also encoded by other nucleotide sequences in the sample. CDR3 in DNA: TGTGCCAGCAGCTCGGGACTAGCGGGAGTTCACGAGCAGTACTTC. It yields the protein CASSSGLAGVHEQYF. The chain is built from TRBV7-9 and TRBJ2-7, with 14 bases that match TRBD2. The CDR3 totals 15 residues. Per the germline V gene, CDR1 is SEHNR and CDR2 is FQNEAQ (reference sequence). The V and J ends lost 4 bases and 5 bases, in that order; junction bases with no gene match: 4.

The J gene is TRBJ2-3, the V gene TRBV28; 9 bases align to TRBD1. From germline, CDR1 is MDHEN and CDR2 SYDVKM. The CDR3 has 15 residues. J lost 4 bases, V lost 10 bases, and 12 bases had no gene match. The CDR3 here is CATRQGQGRSDTQYF. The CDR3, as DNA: TGTGCCACAAGACAAGGACAGGGGAGATCAGATACGCAGTATTTT.

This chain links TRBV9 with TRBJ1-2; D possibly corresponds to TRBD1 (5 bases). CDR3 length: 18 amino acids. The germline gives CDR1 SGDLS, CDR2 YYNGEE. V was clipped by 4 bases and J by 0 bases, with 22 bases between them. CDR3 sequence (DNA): TGTGCCAGCAGCTCAGGTGGGGCCCAAGGATCAGCTAACTATGGCTACACCTTC. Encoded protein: CASSSGGAQGSANYGYTF.

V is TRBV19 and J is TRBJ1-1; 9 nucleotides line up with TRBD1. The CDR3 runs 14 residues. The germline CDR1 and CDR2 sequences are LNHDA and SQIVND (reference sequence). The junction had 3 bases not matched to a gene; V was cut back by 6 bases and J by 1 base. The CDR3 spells CASSWTGENTEAFF. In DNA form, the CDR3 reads TGTGCCAGTAGCTGGACAGGGGAGAACACTGAAGCTTTCTTT. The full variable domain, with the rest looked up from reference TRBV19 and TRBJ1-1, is DGGITQSPKYLFRKEGQNVTLSCEQNLNHDAMYWYRQDPGQGLRLIYYSQIVNDFQKGDIAEGYSVSREKKESFPLTVTSAQKNPTAFYLCASSWTGENTEAFFGQGTRLTVV.

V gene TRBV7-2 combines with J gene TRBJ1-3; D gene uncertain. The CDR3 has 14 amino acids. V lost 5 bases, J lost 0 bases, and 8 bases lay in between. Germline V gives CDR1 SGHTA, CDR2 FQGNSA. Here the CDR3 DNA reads TGTGCCAGCAGCGACACTACCTCTGGAAACACCATATATTTT. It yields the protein CASSDTTSGNTIYF.

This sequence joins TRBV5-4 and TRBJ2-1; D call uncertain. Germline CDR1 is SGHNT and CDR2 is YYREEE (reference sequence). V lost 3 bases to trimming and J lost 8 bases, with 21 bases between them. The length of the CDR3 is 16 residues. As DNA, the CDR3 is TGTGCCAGCAGCTCGAGGCCCCCCTTAGGCGGAGATGAGCAGTTCTTC. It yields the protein CASSSRPPLGGDEQFF.

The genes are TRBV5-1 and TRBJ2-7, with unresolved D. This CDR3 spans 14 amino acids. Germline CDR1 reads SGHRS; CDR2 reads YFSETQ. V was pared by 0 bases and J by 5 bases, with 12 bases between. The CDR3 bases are TGCGCCAGCAGCTTGGGCAGGTCCTTGGACGAGCAGTACTTC. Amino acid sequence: CASSLGRSLDEQYF.

The CDR3 coding sequence is TGTGCCAGCAGCTTAACTGGAGGGGTATCGGATGAGCAGTTCTTC. Translated, it gives CASSLTGGVSDEQFF. The chain carries TRBV7-3 and TRBJ2-1; perhaps TRBD2 as D (6 bases). This CDR3 is built from 15 residues. V was pared by 0 bases and J by 8 bases, with 14 bases between. Germline CDR1 reads SGHTA; CDR2 reads FQGTGA.

In nucleotides, the CDR3 is TGCAGCGTTGAAGGGCTAGCGGGAGAATCCTACAATGAGCAGTTCTTC. Translation gives CSVEGLAGESYNEQFF. This chain uses TRBV29-1 with TRBJ2-1, with 10 bases fitting TRBD2. The CDR3 is 16 amino acids. The germline V gene encodes CDR1 SQVTM and CDR2 ANQGSEA. V gave up 1 base and J gave up 1 base; unmatched junction bases: 4.

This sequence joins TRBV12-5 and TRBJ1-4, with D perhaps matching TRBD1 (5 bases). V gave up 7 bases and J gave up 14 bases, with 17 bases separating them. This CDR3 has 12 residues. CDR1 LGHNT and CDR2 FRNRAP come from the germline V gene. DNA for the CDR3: TGTGCTAGTGCCCCGGGCGGGGGTCGGCTGTTTTTT. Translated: CASAPGGGRLFF.

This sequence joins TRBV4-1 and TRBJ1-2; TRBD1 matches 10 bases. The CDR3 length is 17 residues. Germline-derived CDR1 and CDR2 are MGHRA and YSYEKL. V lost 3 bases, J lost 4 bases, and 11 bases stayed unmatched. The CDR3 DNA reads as TGCGCCAGCAGCCATCGGTCCGGACAGGGGGTGAGCTATGGCTACACCTTC. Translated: CASSHRSGQGVSYGYTF.

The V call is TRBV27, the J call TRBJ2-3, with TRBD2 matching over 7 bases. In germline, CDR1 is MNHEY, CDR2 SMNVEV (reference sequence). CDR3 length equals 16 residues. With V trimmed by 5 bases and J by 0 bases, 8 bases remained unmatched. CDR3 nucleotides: TGTGCCAGCAGTGCCCAACTAGCGATGAGCACAGATACGCAGTATTTT. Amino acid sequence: CASSAQLAMSTDTQYF.

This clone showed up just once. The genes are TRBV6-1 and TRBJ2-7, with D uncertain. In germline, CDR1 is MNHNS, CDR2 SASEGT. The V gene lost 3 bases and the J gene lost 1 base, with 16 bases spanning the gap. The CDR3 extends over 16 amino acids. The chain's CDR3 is CASSELLGLGSYEQYF. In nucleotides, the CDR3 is TGTGCCAGCAGTGAGTTATTGGGTCTGGGGTCCTACGAGCAGTACTTC.

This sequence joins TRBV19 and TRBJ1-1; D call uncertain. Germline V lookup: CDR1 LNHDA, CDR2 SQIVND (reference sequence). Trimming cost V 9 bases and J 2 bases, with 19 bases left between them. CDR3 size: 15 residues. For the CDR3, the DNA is TGTGCCAGCAGCAATGCGGGCAGACTAAACACTGAAGCTTTCTTT. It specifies CASSNAGRLNTEAFF. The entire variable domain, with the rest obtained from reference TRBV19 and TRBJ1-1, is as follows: DGGITQSPKYLFRKEGQNVTLSCEQNLNHDAMYWYRQDPGQGLRLIYYSQIVNDFQKGDIAEGYSVSREKKESFPLTVTSAQKNPTAFYLCASSNAGRLNTEAFFGQGTRLTVV.

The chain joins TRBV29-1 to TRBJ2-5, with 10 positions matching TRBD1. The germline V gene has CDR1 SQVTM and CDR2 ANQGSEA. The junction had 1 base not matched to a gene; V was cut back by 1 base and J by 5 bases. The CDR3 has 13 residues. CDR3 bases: TGCAGCGTTGAAGCGACAGGGGGCGAGACCCAGTACTTC. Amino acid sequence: CSVEATGGETQYF.

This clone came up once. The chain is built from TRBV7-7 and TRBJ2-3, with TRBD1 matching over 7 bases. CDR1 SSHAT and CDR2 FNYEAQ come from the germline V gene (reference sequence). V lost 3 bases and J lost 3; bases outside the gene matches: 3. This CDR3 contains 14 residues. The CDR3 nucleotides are TGTGCCAGCAGCTTTCGCAGGGGGACAGATACGCAGTATTTT. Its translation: CASSFRRGTDTQYF.

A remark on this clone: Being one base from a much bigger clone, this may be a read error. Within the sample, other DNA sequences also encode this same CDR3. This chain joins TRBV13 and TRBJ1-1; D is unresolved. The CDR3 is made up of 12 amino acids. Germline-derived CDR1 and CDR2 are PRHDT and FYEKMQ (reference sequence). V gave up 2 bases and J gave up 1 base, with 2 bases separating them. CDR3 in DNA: TGTGCCAGCAGCTTAAGGAACACTGAAGCTTTCTTT. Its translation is CASSLRNTEAFF.

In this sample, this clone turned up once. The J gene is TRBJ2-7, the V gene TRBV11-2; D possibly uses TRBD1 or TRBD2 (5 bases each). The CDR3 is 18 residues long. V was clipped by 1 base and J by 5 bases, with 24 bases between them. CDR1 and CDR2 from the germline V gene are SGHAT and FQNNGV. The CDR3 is CASSLVVGGSFDGHEQYF. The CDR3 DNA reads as TGTGCCAGCAGCTTAGTCGTTGGGGGATCATTCGATGGCCACGAGCAGTACTTC.